The T cell receptor beta chain under discussion was sequenced for a study of control samples from healthy donors and cancer patients. Trimming cost V 5 bases and J 5 bases, with 12 bases left between them. Germline CDR1 reads LNHDA; CDR2 reads SQIVND (reference sequence). The CDR3 has 13 residues. Method: immunoSEQ multiplex PCR; TCRdb's copy keeps in-frame clones and lacks some. The data show roughly 130,000 clones, 75% to 95% seen once. This clonotype was obtained from a man aged 18 to 35 in good health. Sequencing was carried out using blood. The chain joins TRBV19 to TRBJ1-1, with D uncertain. CDR3: CASSANTYTEAFF. The CDR3 region has the DNA TGTGCCAGTAGTGCAAATACGTATACTGAAGCTTTCTTT. Full variable domain (outside the CDR3, taken from reference TRBV19 and TRBJ1-1): DGGITQSPKYLFRKEGQNVTLSCEQNLNHDAMYWYRQDPGQGLRLIYYSQIVNDFQKGDIAEGYSVSREKKESFPLTVTSAQKNPTAFYLCASSANTYTEAFFGQGTRLTVV.